This T cell receptor beta chain was recovered during a study of blood T cell repertoires in COVID-19. Germline V CDR1 and CDR2: LNHDA, SQIVND (reference sequence). This CDR3 is built from 17 residues. Trimming shortened V by 7 bases and J by 0 bases, and 19 bases separated the two germline ends. Profiled with immunoSEQ multiplex PCR; TCRdb holds only in-frame clones, not every one. Here the sample spans fewer than 250,000 clones, more than 80% being singletons. Sequenced material: peripheral blood. The clonotype comes from a woman at least 80 years old with acute or convalescent COVID-19. The chain joins TRBV19 to TRBJ1-5; possibly TRBD1 for D (6 bases). As DNA, the CDR3 is TGTGCCAGTAACCTATATGGGACAACCAATAGCAATCAGCCCCAGCATTTT. It encodes CASNLYGTTNSNQPQHF.